Presented here are 15 T cell receptor beta chains from one specimen sequenced in a study of blood T cell repertoires in COVID-19. Using immunoSEQ multiplex PCR, the repertoire was profiled, and TCRdb retains in-frame clones only, with some absent. The table lists approximately 94,000 clones, around 80% of them singletons. The specimen was peripheral blood. These receptors were collected from a human donor in a cohort sampled during active COVID-19.

The chain combines TRBV6-5 with TRBJ1-1, with D tentatively TRBD1 (6 bases). This CDR3 spans 14 amino acids. The germline gives CDR1 MNHEY, CDR2 SVGAGI. The germline V and J ends were trimmed by 7 bases and 1 base, with 13 bases remaining between them. CDR3 sequence: CASTLQGKNTEAFF. In nucleotides, the CDR3 is TGTGCCAGCACCCTACAGGGTAAGAACACTGAAGCTTTCTTT.

The V call is TRBV5-1, the J call TRBJ2-3, with D perhaps matching TRBD1 (6 bases). This CDR3 comprises 16 residues. V was trimmed by 5 bases and J by 0 bases, leaving 16 bases between them. CDR1 is SGHRS and CDR2 is YFSETQ in the germline V gene. This CDR3 reads CASRSQGGMSTDTQYF. The CDR3 DNA reads as TGCGCCAGCAGATCCCAAGGGGGTATGAGCACAGATACGCAGTATTTT. Full variable domain (remainder filled in from reference TRBV5-1 and TRBJ2-3): KAGVTQTPRYLIKTRGQQVTLSCSPISGHRSVSWYQQTPGQGLQFLFEYFSETQRNKGNFPGRFSGRQFSNSRSEMNVSTLELGDSALYLCASRSQGGMSTDTQYFGPGTRLTVL.

This clone was seen a handful of times. The chain carries TRBV7-9 and TRBJ1-3; the D is unclear. This CDR3 is 18 amino acids long. The V gene's germline CDR1 is SEHNR and CDR2 FQNEAQ (reference sequence). Trimming stripped 5 bases from V and 0 bases from J, with 20 bases between. The CDR3 DNA reads TGTGCCAGCAGCCCGCGGGTCCCCGTTATGATCTCTGGAAACACCATATATTTT. This encodes CASSPRVPVMISGNTIYF.

The gene calls are TRBV11-2 and TRBJ2-7; TRBD1 might be the D (6 bases). Germline values: CDR1 SGHAT, CDR2 FQNNGV. The CDR3 runs to 18 residues. Deletions cut 6 bases from V and 1 base from J, with 25 bases between. The CDR3 protein is CASSREFVTGYNSYEQYF. The CDR3 bases are TGTGCCAGCAGTAGGGAGTTTGTCACAGGGTATAATTCCTACGAGCAGTACTTC.

The chain couples TRBV2 to TRBJ2-3, with D tentatively TRBD2 (6 bases). CDR1 and CDR2 (germline): SNHLY, FYNNEI. Trimming removed 3 bases at V and 3 bases at J, with 10 bases between. The CDR3 is 14 amino acids. The CDR3 loop is CASSDSTRTDTQYF. As DNA, the CDR3 is TGTGCCAGCAGTGATTCGACTAGAACAGATACGCAGTATTTT.

The chain uses TRBV24-1 and TRBJ2-3; D perhaps matches TRBD1 (6 bases). This CDR3 spans 11 amino acids. V was shortened by 4 bases and J by 11 bases, with 9 bases between the two germline ends. Germline V CDR1 and CDR2: KGHDR, SFDVKD. CDR3 protein: CATSELGGQYF. The CDR3 DNA reads TGTGCCACCAGTGAGTTAGGGGGGCAGTATTTT.

This clone occurred once. The CDR3 region is CASSQDLIARTYEQYF. Written as DNA, the CDR3 is TGTGCCAGCAGCCAAGATCTGATAGCTCGTACCTACGAGCAGTACTTC. V is TRBV3-1 (or the pseudogene TRBV3-2) and J is TRBJ2-7; D uncertain. Germline assignment: CDR1 LGHDT and CDR2 YNNKEL (reference sequence). The length of the CDR3 is 16 residues. V was trimmed by 0 bases and J by 2 bases, leaving 14 bases between them.

This chain joins TRBV5-1 and TRBJ1-2; 10 nucleotides line up with TRBD1. With 4 bases clipped from V and 8 bases from J, the junction kept 11 bases outside the gene matches. CDR3 size: 15 residues. Germline CDR1 is SGHRS and CDR2 is YFSETQ. This chain's CDR3 is CASSPGTGDSRGYTF. The CDR3 DNA follows: TGCGCCAGCAGCCCCGGGACAGGGGATAGTCGAGGCTACACCTTC. Combining the CDR3 with reference TRBV5-1 and TRBJ1-2 gives the whole variable domain KAGVTQTPRYLIKTRGQQVTLSCSPISGHRSVSWYQQTPGQGLQFLFEYFSETQRNKGNFPGRFSGRQFSNSRSEMNVSTLELGDSALYLCASSPGTGDSRGYTFGSGTRLTVV.

The gene calls are TRBV6-1 and TRBJ2-3, with D maybe TRBD2 (6 bases). Germline V lookup: CDR1 MNHNS, CDR2 SASEGT. Between the trimmed V and J ends, which lost 4 bases and 0 bases, there was a span of 14 bases. This CDR3 region has 16 residues. CDR3 amino acids: CASSVRGGVSTDTQYF. CDR3 DNA: TGTGCCAGCAGTGTTCGGGGCGGGGTTAGCACAGATACGCAGTATTTT.

The chain couples TRBV11-2 to TRBJ2-2; 12 bases are shared with TRBD2. The CDR3 has 16 amino acids. Unmatched junction bases numbered 1, after V lost 3 bases and J lost 2 bases. Germline-derived CDR1 and CDR2 are SGHAT and FQNNGV. As DNA, the CDR3 is TGTGCCAGCAGCTTTGGACTAGCGGGAAACACCGGGGAGCTGTTTTTT. This encodes CASSFGLAGNTGELFF.

CDR3 nucleotides: TGTGCCAGCAGCTATACCGGGACTAGCGGAGAGCAGTTCTTC. Residues: CASSYTGTSGEQFF. The chain recombines TRBV25-1 with TRBJ2-1; 11 bases match TRBD2. The CDR3 is 14 amino acids. CDR1 and CDR2 from the germline V gene are MGHDK and SYGVNS. J gave up 10 bases and V 6 bases, and 8 bases lay outside the gene matches.

V usage is TRBV10-3 and J usage is TRBJ1-2; D is possibly TRBD1 (6 bases). CDR1 and CDR2 from the germline V gene are ENHRY and SYGVKD. Trimming shortened V by 11 bases and J by 0 bases, and 22 bases separated the two germline ends. This CDR3 contains 16 residues. As DNA, the CDR3 is TGTGCCGTTAGCAACCGGGGGGCGAACTCTAACTATGGCTACACCTTC. Translation: CAVSNRGANSNYGYTF.

This chain connects TRBV18 to TRBJ2-1; 9 bases line up with TRBD2. Trimming at V came to 3 bases and at J to 6 bases, leaving 12 bases not matched to a gene. The CDR3 covers 17 residues. The germline gives CDR1 KGHSH, CDR2 LQKENI. The CDR3, as DNA: TGTGCCAGCTCACCCCCCAATGCGATAGCGGGAGTCAATGAGCAGTTCTTC. Translating it yields CASSPPNAIAGVNEQFF.

This chain links TRBV10-3 with TRBJ2-7, with D possibly being TRBD2 (6 bases). Looked up from germline, CDR1 is ENHRY and CDR2 is SYGVKD. This CDR3 has 17 amino acids. Trimming stripped 3 bases from V and 2 bases from J, with 20 bases between. The CDR3 DNA reads as TGTGCCATCAGTGACCCGTCGGCGGGGAGGTCAACCTACGAGCAGTACTTC. Translating it yields CAISDPSAGRSTYEQYF.

The chain employs TRBV27 and TRBJ2-7; TRBD2 matches 11 bases. J was trimmed by 3 bases and V by 3 bases; bases with no gene match: 4. There are 15 residues in the CDR3. The germline gives CDR1 MNHEY, CDR2 SMNVEV (reference sequence). In nucleotides, the CDR3 is TGTGCCAGCAGTTTTCTCCTAGCGGGGGGCTACGAGCAGTACTTC. It is translated as CASSFLLAGGYEQYF.